The TCR beta chain described here comes from a study of blood T cells in healthy people across ages. V lost 0 bases and J 15 bases, leaving 15 bases between the germline ends. Germline values: CDR1 SGHTA, CDR2 FQGNSA. The CDR3 extends over 13 amino acids. It was with a sample-barcoded 5' primer and a J-beta primer mix that a second PCR of roughly 7 to 12 cycles was run. TCRdb analysed the 5' RACE reads with MiXCR anew, one entry per CDR3 protein. The sample contains around 1,000,000 distinct CDR3 sequences, 20% to 25% of which appear only once. These sequences were also reported in another study, on T cells of mothers and their children.

Sequencing was done on a sample of blood. This rearrangement joins TRBV7-2 to TRBJ2-1, with unresolved D. This TCR was sampled from a girl aged 2 to 10 in good health. For the CDR3, the DNA is TGTGCCAGCAGCTTAGCAGGCCCGGAAATTTCGTTCTTC. This gives the protein CASSLAGPEISFF.